What follows is one T cell receptor beta chain and its context. Its specificity is not known. The naive gate required viable CD3+CD4+ or CD3+CD8+ cells with CCR7+CD45RA+CD45RO-CD95-CD27+CD28+ phenotype. This related bone marrow graft donor gave peripheral blood on the day of marrow donation. CDR1 is SGHRS, CDR2 YFSETQ, per germline. V lost 0 bases to trimming and J lost 2 bases; unmatched junction nucleotides: 3. The CDR3 consists of 16 residues. These data belong to a study of T cells after posttransplantation cyclophosphamide. Method: immunoSEQ multiplex PCR; TCRdb's copy keeps in-frame clones and lacks some. Of 25,000 to 40,000 clones listed, roughly 91% are singletons. Study results and limitations: Recipient CMV seropositivity and CMV reactivation strongly tracked TRB clonality. Later blood repertoires were often dominated by clones from the donor CD8+ memory compartment. TRB overlap between skin or GI tissue T cells and blood was limited.

The sequenced sample was naive CD4+ T cells sorted from blood. The TCR originated in a man between 25 and 39 years old in good health and a related stem cell transplant donor. The rearrangement uses TRBV5-1 and TRBJ2-2; 8 bases align to TRBD2. The CDR3 nucleotides are TGCGCCAGCAGCTTGGTCGGGGGGGTAAACACCGGGGAGCTGTTTTTT. Encoded protein: CASSLVGGVNTGELFF.